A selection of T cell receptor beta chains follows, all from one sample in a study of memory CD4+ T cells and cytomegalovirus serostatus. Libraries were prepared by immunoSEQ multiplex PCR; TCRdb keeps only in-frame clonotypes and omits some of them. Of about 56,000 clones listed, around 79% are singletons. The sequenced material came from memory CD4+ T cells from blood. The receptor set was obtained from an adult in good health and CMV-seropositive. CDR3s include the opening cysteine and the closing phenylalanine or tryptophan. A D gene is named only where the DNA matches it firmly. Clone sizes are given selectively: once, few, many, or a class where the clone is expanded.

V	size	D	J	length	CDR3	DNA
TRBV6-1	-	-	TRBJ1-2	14	CASSEASGGYGYTF	TGTGCCAGCAGTGAAGCGTCGGGCGGCTATGGCTACACCTTC
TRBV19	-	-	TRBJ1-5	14	CASSTRGRGQPQHF	TGTGCCAGTAGTACCCGGGGCAGAGGTCAGCCCCAGCATTTT
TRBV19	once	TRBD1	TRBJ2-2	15	CASSTRQGYTGELFF	TGTGCCAGTAGTACGCGACAGGGGTACACCGGGGAGCTGTTTTTT
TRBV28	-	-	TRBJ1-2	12	CARRDPMGGYTF	TGTGCCAGAAGGGACCCGATGGGTGGCTACACCTTC
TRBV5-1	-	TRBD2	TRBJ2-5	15	CASSLYASGGETQYF	TGCGCCAGCAGCTTGTATGCTAGCGGGGGGGAGACCCAGTACTTC
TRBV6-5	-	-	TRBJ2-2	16	CASSYSFATNTGELFF	TGTGCCAGCAGTTACAGCTTCGCGACGAACACCGGGGAGCTGTTTTTT
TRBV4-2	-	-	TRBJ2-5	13	CASSPTLEETQYF	TGTGCCAGCAGCCCAACACTAGAAGAGACCCAGTACTTC
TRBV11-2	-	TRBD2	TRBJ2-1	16	CASSSRLAGRGNEQFF	TGTGCCAGCAGCTCGCGACTAGCGGGGCGGGGCAATGAGCAGTTCTTC
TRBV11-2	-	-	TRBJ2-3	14	CASSLGYNTDTQYF	TGTGCCAGCAGCTTAGGTTACAACACAGATACGCAGTATTTT
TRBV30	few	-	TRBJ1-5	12	CAWSVHGGPQHF	TGTGCCTGGAGTGTACACGGGGGGCCCCAGCATTTT
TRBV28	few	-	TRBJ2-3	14	CASSQGGSTDTQYF	TGTGCCAGCAGTCAAGGGGGGAGCACAGATACGCAGTATTTT
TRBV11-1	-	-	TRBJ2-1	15	CASSLILGTHNEQFF	TGTGCCAGCAGCTTAATTCTCGGGACCCACAATGAGCAGTTCTTC
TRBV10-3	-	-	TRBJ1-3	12	CAISEEGNTIYF	TGTGCCATCAGTGAGGAAGGAAACACCATATATTTT
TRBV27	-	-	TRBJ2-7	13	CASSLSGPYEQYF	TGTGCCAGCAGTTTATCCGGGCCCTACGAGCAGTACTTC
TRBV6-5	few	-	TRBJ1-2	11	CASSESWGYTF	TGTGCCAGCAGTGAATCCTGGGGCTACACCTTC
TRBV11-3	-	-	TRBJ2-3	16	CASSLMDLGSTDTQYF	TGTGCCAGCAGCTTAATGGACCTTGGGAGCACAGATACGCAGTATTTT
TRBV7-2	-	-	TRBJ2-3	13	CASSLAMRDTQYF	TGTGCCAGCAGCTTAGCGATGAGAGATACGCAGTATTTT
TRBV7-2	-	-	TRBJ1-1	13	CASSLGKNTEAFF	TGTGCCAGCAGCTTAGGCAAGAACACTGAAGCTTTCTTT
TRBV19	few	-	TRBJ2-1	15	CASSIRQGYYNEQFF	TGTGCCAGTAGTATTCGCCAGGGGTATTACAATGAGCAGTTCTTC
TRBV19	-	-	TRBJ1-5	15	CASSTGWRGNQPQHF	TGTGCCAGTAGTACCGGTTGGAGGGGCAATCAGCCCCAGCATTTT
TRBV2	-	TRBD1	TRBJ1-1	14	CASSVTGGGTEAFF	TGTGCCAGCAGTGTCACAGGGGGCGGCACTGAAGCTTTCTTT
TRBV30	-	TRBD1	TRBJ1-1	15	CAWSLMGTGGEEAFF	TGTGCCTGGAGTTTGATGGGGACAGGGGGCGAGGAAGCTTTCTTT
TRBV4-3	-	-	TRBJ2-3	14	CASSRQLLTDTQYF	TGCGCCAGCAGTCGACAGTTACTCACAGATACGCAGTATTTT
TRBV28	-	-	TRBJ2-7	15	CASSFRKGTIHEQYF	TGTGCCAGCAGTTTTCGGAAGGGAACAATCCACGAGCAGTACTTC
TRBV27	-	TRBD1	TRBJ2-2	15	CASRGTGELTGELFF	TGTGCCAGCAGGGGTACAGGGGAACTCACCGGGGAGCTGTTTTTT
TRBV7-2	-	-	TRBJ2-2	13	CASSLQGVGELFF	TGTGCCAGCAGCTTACAGGGTGTAGGGGAGCTGTTTTTT
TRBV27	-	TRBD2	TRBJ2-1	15	CASTRRGGRRHEQFF	TGTGCCAGCACCCGTCGGGGCGGGAGGCGTCACGAGCAGTTCTTC
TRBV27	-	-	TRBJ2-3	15	CASSSFGPVTDTQYF	TGTGCCAGCAGTTCATTTGGTCCTGTCACAGATACGCAGTATTTT
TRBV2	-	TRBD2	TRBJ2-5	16	CASKRTSGVPQETQYF	TGTGCCAGCAAAAGGACTAGCGGAGTACCCCAAGAGACCCAGTACTTC
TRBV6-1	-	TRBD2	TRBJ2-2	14	CATGGLGDTGELFF	TGTGCCACCGGGGGACTAGGCGACACCGGGGAGCTGTTTTTT
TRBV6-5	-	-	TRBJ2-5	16	CASSYLLGGGQETQYF	TGTGCCAGCAGTTACCTCTTAGGGGGAGGGCAAGAGACCCAGTACTTC
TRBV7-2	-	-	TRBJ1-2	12	CASSLVQGSYTF	TGTGCCAGCAGCTTGGTACAGGGAAGCTACACCTTC
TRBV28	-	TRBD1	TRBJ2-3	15	CASSLKTGRTDTQYF	TGTGCCAGCAGTTTGAAGACAGGGCGCACAGATACGCAGTATTTT
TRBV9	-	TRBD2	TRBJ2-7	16	CASSVRLAGVPYEQYF	TGTGCCAGCAGCGTTCGCCTAGCGGGAGTCCCCTACGAGCAGTACTTC
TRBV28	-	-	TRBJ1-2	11	CASSFLQALTF	TGTGCCAGCAGTTTCCTACAGGCCTTAACCTTC
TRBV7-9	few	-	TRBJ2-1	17	CASSHRTARETYNEQFF	TGTGCCAGCAGCCATCGGACTGCGAGGGAGACCTACAATGAGCAGTTCTTC
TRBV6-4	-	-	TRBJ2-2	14	CASSDPPNTGELFF	TGTGCCAGCAGTGACCCCCCGAACACCGGGGAGCTGTTTTTT
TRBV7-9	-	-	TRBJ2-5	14	CASSSDGLQETQYF	TGTGCCAGCAGCTCTGACGGATTACAAGAGACCCAGTACTTC
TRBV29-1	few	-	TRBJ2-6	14	CSVVADSGANVLTF	TGCAGCGTTGTTGCGGACTCTGGGGCCAACGTCCTGACTTTC
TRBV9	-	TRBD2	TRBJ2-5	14	CASSVAGGMETQYF	TGTGCCAGCAGCGTAGCGGGAGGAATGGAGACCCAGTACTTC
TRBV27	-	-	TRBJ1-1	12	CASHSRNTEAFF	TGTGCCAGCCACTCAAGGAACACTGAAGCTTTCTTT
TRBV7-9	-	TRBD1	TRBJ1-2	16	CASSLPRQGSSSGYTF	TGTGCCAGCAGCTTACCTCGACAGGGGAGCAGCTCTGGCTACACCTTC
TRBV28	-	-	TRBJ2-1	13	CASSLQGGNEQFF	TGTGCCAGCAGTCTACAGGGGGGGAATGAGCAGTTCTTC
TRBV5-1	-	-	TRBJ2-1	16	CASSLAGGPGNNEQFF	TGCGCCAGCAGCTTGGCTGGGGGACCTGGGAACAATGAGCAGTTCTTC
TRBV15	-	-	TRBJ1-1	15	CATSRPVRQSTEAFF	TGTGCCACCAGCAGACCTGTCCGTCAGAGCACTGAAGCTTTCTTT
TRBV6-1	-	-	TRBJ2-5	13	CASSSGQQETQYF	TGTGCCAGCAGTTCGGGGCAACAAGAGACCCAGTACTTC
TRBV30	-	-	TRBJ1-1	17	CAWNWEVSGWLGTEAFF	TGTGCCTGGAACTGGGAGGTCTCGGGGTGGTTAGGAACTGAAGCTTTCTTT
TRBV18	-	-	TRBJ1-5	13	CASSPGTYQAQHF	TGTGCCAGCTCACCAGGGACCTACCAGGCCCAGCATTTT
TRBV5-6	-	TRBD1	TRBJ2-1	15	CASSLTGVPYNEQFF	TGTGCCAGCAGCTTAACAGGGGTCCCCTACAATGAGCAGTTCTTC
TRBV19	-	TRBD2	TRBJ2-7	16	CASSLRLAGSSYEQYF	TGTGCCAGTAGTCTGCGACTAGCGGGGAGCTCCTACGAGCAGTACTTC
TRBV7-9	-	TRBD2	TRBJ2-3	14	CASQREGSGDTQYF	TGTGCCAGCCAGCGGGAGGGATCCGGAGATACGCAGTATTTT
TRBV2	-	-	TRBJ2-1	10	CASRVPEQFF	TGTGCCAGCAGGGTCCCTGAGCAGTTCTTC
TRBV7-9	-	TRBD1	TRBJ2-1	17	CASVPSTGTGLYNEQFF	TGTGCCAGCGTCCCTTCCACCGGGACAGGGCTCTACAATGAGCAGTTCTTC
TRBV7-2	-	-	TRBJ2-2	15	CASSLYDRSTGELFF	TGTGCCAGCAGCTTATACGACAGGAGCACCGGGGAGCTGTTTTTT
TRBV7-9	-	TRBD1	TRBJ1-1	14	CASSLTGDGTEAFF	TGTGCCAGCAGCTTGACAGGGGATGGGACTGAAGCTTTCTTT
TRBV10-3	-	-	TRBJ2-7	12	CAIKPNSYEQYF	TGTGCCATCAAGCCCAACTCCTACGAGCAGTACTTC
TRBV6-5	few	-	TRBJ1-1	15	CASRRRETGNTEAFF	TGTGCCAGCAGGCGCCGGGAGACGGGGAACACTGAAGCTTTCTTT
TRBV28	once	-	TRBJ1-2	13	CASSLQALYGYTF	TGTGCCAGCAGTTTACAGGCATTGTATGGCTACACCTTC
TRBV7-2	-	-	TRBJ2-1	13	CASSLVSGFEQFF	TGTGCCAGCAGCTTAGTCTCCGGGTTTGAGCAGTTCTTC
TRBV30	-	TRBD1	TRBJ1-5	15	CAWNSGQGYNQPQHF	TGTGCCTGGAACTCGGGACAGGGCTACAATCAGCCCCAGCATTTT